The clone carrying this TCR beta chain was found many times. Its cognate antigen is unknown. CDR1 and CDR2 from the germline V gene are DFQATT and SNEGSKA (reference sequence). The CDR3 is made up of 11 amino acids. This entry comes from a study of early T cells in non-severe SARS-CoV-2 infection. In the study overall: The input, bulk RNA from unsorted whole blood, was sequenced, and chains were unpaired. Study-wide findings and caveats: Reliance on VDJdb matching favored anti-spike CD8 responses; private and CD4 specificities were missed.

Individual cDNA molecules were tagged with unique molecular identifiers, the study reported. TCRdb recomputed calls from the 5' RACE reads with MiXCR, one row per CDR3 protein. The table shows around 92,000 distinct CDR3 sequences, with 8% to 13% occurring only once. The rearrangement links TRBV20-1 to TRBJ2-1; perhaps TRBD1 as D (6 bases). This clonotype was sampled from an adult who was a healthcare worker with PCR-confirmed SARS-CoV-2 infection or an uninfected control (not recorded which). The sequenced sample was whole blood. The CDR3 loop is CSFTGYNEQFF. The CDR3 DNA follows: TGCAGCTTTACAGGGTACAATGAGCAGTTCTTC.